This T cell receptor (beta chain) was identified in a study of T cells in Graves' hyperthyroidism and ophthalmopathy. Broader study findings: A model of 13 V-J pairs discriminated ophthalmopathy from stable hyperthyroidism.

Amplification of TCR beta CDR3 regions was performed using RNA transcripts as template. With the HTBI primer set, the TCR CDR3 went through a first round of RT-PCR. TCRdb re-called the multiplex PCR reads with MiXCR, one entry per CDR3 protein. This table has about 480,000 distinct CDR3 sequences, 13% to 15% appearing once. Comments on this clonotype: Its antigen is not known.

From germline, CDR1 is SEHNR and CDR2 FQNEAQ (reference sequence). The CDR3 has 15 residues. V shed 3 bases and J 3 bases; nucleotides not matched to a gene: 4. The sequence came from a woman under 30 with Graves' hyperthyroidism. The sample taken for sequencing was blood. The chain employs TRBV7-9 and TRBJ2-3, with 9 bases aligning to TRBD1. The CDR3 sequence: CASSFSGQGTDTQYF. Written as DNA, the CDR3 is TGTGCCAGCAGCTTTAGCGGACAGGGGACAGATACGCAGTATTTT.